The 3 T cell receptor beta chains in this list originate from one sample, sequenced in a study of tumor and adjacent non-tumor tissue in lung cancer. The library came from three nested PCR rounds adapted from ARM-PCR protocols. TCRdb processed the multiplex PCR reads anew with MiXCR; each CDR3 protein has one entry. Of some 80,000 distinct CDR3 sequences listed, about 82% are singletons. This sample's RNA came from whole unsorted tissue. This non-tumor lung sample came from over 3 cm beyond the tumor edge. Sequencing was performed on distant non-tumor lung tissue. Receptors originate from a man aged 55 to 70 with non-small cell lung cancer.

This clonotype appeared a single time. The J gene is TRBJ2-1, the V gene TRBV11-3; D is perhaps TRBD2 (7 bases). This CDR3 region has 15 residues. The ends were cut back, 5 bases at V and 9 bases at J, with 20 bases in the middle. Germline values: CDR1 SGHNT, CDR2 YENEEA. CDR3: CASSPEGGRNSEQFF. The CDR3 DNA sequence: TGTGCCAGCAGCCCCGAGGGGGGGCGAAACAGTGAGCAGTTCTTC.

A remark on this clonotype: A junction boundary mismatches the germline segment, possibly from a read error. The CDR3 spells CSVQGQGNTGKLFF. As DNA, the CDR3 is TGCAGCGTACAGGGACAGGGGAACACCGGGAAGCTGTTTTTT. The chain carries TRBV29-1 and TRBJ2-2; 10 nucleotides agree with TRBD1. CDR1 is SQVTM, CDR2 ANQGSEA, per germline. This CDR3 contains 14 residues.

With respect to this clonotype: The junction departs from the called germline gene at one end, perhaps through a read error. The V gene is TRBV11-2, the J gene TRBJ1-6, with D maybe TRBD1 (5 bases). CDR3 length: 15 residues. CDR1 and CDR2 (germline): SGHAT, FQNNGV. CDR3 DNA sequence: TGTGTCAGCAGCATAGAAACAGGTGGCTTTTCACCCCTCCACTTT. Protein: CVSSIETGGFSPLHF.